This note documents a single TCR beta chain sequence. The antigen remains undetermined. The data derive from a study of graft-versus-host responses after intestinal transplantation. Study-wide points: Peak circulating GvH clone levels tracked with early post-transplant HvG declines.

TCRdb's copy holds only in-frame clones and misses some; the assay was immunoSEQ multiplex PCR. Here the sample spans about 99,000 clones, around 93% being singletons. Looked up from germline, CDR1 is SGDLS and CDR2 is YYNGEE. V gave up 3 bases and J gave up 7 bases, with 14 bases separating them. The CDR3 extends over 14 amino acids. The chain employs TRBV9 and TRBJ2-1, with D perhaps TRBD1 (5 bases). The material sequenced was unstimulated CD8+ T cells sorted from spleen or lymph node cells, taken before transplant. The clonotype originates from a human donor who was the organ donor for an intestinal transplant. CDR3 sequence: CASSDPDGQNEQFF. Here the CDR3 DNA reads TGTGCCAGCAGCGATCCGGACGGACAAAATGAGCAGTTCTTC.